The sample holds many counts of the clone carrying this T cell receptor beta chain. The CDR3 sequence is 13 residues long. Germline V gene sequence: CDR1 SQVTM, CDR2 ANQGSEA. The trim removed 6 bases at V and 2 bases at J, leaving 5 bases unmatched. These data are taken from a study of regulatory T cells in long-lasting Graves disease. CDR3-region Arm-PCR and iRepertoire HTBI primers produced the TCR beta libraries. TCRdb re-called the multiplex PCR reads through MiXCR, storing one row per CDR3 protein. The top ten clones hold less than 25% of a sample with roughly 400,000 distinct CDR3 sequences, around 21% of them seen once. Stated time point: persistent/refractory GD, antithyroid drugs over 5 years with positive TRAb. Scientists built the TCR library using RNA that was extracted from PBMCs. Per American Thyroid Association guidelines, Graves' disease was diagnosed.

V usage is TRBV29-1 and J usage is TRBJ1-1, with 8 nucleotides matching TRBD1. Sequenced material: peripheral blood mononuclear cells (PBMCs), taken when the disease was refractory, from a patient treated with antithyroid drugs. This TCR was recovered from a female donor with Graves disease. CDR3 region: CSVGGQVNTEAFF. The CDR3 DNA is TGCAGCGTGGGGGGACAGGTAAACACTGAAGCTTTCTTT.